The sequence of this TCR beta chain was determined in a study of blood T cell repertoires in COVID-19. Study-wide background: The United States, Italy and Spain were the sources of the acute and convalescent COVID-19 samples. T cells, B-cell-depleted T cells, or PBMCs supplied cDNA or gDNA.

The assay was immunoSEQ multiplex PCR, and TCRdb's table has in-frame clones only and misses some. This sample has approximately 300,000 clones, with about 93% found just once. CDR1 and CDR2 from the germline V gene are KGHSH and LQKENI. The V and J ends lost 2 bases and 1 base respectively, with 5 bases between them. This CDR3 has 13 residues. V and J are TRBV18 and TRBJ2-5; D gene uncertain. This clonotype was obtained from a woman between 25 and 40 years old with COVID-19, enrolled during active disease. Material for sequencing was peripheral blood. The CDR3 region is CASSPSFQETQYF. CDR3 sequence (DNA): TGTGCCAGCTCACCATCCTTCCAAGAGACCCAGTACTTC.